This T cell receptor beta chain was obtained from a study of human T cells and chemical hapten exposure (dated by TCRdb to the early 2020s). Study-wide context: For sensitization, 2% DPC in acetone was applied to a roughly 2 cm by roughly 2 cm area of upper inner arm skin. The study tracked peripheral blood TCR repertoire changes in vivo during primary and secondary sensitization to the hapten diphenylcyclopropenone (DPC) in alopecia patients. Blood was sampled from patients pre-sensitization (week 0) and at 2, 6 and about 24 weeks after DPC sensitization. Libraries were combined into a pool for sequencing, and differences in TCR yield between samples came mainly from small differences in library volumes within the pool. The patient cohort, mostly female, included alopecia areata with under or over 50% scalp involvement, alopecia totalis and alopecia universalis. Patch tests used Finn chambers with 0.01% DPC on the upper back, scored after 6 days by International Contact Dermatitis Research Group standards. Blood for TCR sequencing was provided by twenty-nine alopecia patients at one to four time points (pre-sensitization, 2, 6 and 24 weeks). Weekly therapeutic DPC doses were additionally applied to the scalp of patients throughout the approximately 24-week study period. Findings and caveats that apply to the study as a whole: Because every patient had alopecia, a presumed autoimmune disease, the patients' immune response might differ from that of healthy individuals. DPC sensitization did not change how many TCRs were above 1 in 1000 frequency, and no evidence was found of alterations in global repertoire structure. Repeated subsampling changed both the strength of the expansion versus patch-test correlation and the threshold at which the correlation became significant. Patch test score correlated positively with the number of PT1 expanded TCRs, reaching significance at thresholds 8, 16 and 32 but not at 4. Compared with pre-sensitization or healthy control sets, expanded TCRs formed significantly more large CDR3 similarity clusters, which is consistent with antigen-driven responses.

The time point label corresponds to: patch test 1, 2 weeks after DPC sensitization. The treatment or condition label here, explained by the study, means: therapeutic diphenylcyclopropenone sensitization with weekly scalp DPC. Blood at each patch-test visit was drawn before the patch test was applied. Patients were considered eligible if aged 18 to 70, diagnosed with alopecia and deemed suitable for DPC therapy, and patients were excluded if pregnant. Total RNA was extracted from unfractionated whole blood collected in Tempus Blood RNA tubes. Points on this clonotype: This clone's antigen is unknown. The input lacks base qualities; no much larger clone sits a single base away.

The protocol used for the library was RACE. Instrument used: NextSeq 500. During library preparation, unique molecular identifiers were attached to individual cDNA molecules so that TCRs could be counted in a quantitative, reproducible way. From each blood RNA sample, both TCR alpha and TCR beta chains were sequenced. The published analysis was carried out like this. A median of around 100,000 TCRs per sample was observed, with a range of about 23,224 to 690,600. The Decombinator software suite was used to annotate V, J and CDR3 in the TCR reads. For the PS versus PT1 abundance plots, all samples were subsampled to the same number of TCRs (28,000). TCRs were defined as expanded if absent before sensitization and observed at least eight times at the 2-week time point. Using fastp trimming at Q25 and MiXCR clonotype assembly, TCRdb reanalyzed the public sequencing data and kept in-frame beta chains. Each CDR3 protein appears once, grouped with its most common genes and DNA. TCRdb's processing, not the study's, gives the V and J calls here. The sample table holds about 360,000 distinct CDR3 sequences, of which roughly 5% were seen once. The ten largest clones take up under 3% of the sample.

Sequencing used whole blood, obtained in connection with sensitization to the hapten diphenylcyclopropenone (DPC). This clonotype was obtained from a woman aged 45-59 years with alopecia areata. Some clones in this sample may be carry-over from other donors' samples.

The nucleotide sequence is given as TGTGCCAGCAGCCCACTCAGGGGATGGACGCAGTATTTT. Translated, this gives CASSPLRGWTQYF. Here the chain combines TRBV6-2 or TRBV6-3 and TRBJ2-3; tentative D gene TRBD1, with 6 bases matching. Per the germline V gene, MNHEY is the CDR1 and SVGEGT is the CDR2. Including cysteine and phenylalanine, the CDR3 has 13 amino acids. Kept here is only the CDR3 DNA, which spans 39 bases and is read in frame from base 1. Relative to germline, V is 6 bases shorter and J is 9 bases shorter, with 16 bases between their ends.